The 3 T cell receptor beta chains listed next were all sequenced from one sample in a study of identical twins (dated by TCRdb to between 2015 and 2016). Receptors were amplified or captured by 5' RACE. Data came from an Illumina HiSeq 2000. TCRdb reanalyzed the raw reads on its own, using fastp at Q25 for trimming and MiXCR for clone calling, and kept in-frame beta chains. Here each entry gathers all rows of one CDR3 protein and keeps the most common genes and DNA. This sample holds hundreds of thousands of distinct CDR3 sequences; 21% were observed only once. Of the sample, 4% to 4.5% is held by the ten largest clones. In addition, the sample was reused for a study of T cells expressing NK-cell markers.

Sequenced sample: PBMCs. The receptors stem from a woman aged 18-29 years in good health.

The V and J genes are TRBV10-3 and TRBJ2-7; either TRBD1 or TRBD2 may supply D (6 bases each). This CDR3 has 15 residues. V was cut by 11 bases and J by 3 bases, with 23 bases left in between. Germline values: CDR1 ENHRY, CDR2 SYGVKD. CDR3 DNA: TGTGCCGTTAGGACTCAAATGGGGGGCAACTACGAGCAGTACTTC. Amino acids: CAVRTQMGGNYEQYF.

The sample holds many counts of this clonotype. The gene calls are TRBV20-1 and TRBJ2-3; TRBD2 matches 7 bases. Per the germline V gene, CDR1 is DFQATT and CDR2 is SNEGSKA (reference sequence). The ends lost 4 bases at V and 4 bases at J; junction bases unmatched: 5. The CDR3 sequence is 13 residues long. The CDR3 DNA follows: TGCAGTGCTAACGCGGGGGTTTCAGATACGCAGTATTTT. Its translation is CSANAGVSDTQYF.

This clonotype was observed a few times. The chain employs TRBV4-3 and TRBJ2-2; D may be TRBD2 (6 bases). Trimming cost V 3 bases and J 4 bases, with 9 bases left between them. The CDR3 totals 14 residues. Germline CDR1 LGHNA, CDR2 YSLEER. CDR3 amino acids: CASSHLGGTGELFF. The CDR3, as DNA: TGCGCCAGCAGCCACCTGGGGGGCACCGGGGAGCTGTTTTTT.